The 3 T cell receptor beta chains given below trace back to one sample, sequenced in a study of OX40 agonist ivuxolimab in advanced cancers. Data came from immunoSEQ multiplex PCR; TCRdb stores just in-frame clones and leaves some out. The data contain about 79,000 clones, about 91% of them singletons. The sample consisted of CD4+ or CD8+ T cells sorted from blood, taken in a trial of the OX40 agonist ivuxolimab. These receptors were taken from an adult with an advanced solid tumor such as melanoma, head and neck, liver or kidney cancer.

This clone has just one count. The gene calls are TRBV6-1 and TRBJ2-1, with TRBD2 matching over 10 bases. The V and J ends lost 6 bases and 8 bases, in that order; junction bases with no gene match: 10. Germline V lookup: CDR1 MNHNS, CDR2 SASEGT. This CDR3 spans 15 amino acids. In nucleotides, the CDR3 is TGTGCCAGCAGCCGGTCTAGCGGGAGTGGTTATGAGCAGTTCTTC. Amino acid sequence: CASSRSSGSGYEQFF.

The CDR3 here is CSVDRDYTGELFF. The DNA of the CDR3 is TGCAGCGTTGACAGGGACTACACCGGGGAGCTGTTTTTT. The V call is TRBV29-1, the J call TRBJ2-2, with TRBD2 as a possible D gene (6 bases). In germline, CDR1 is SQVTM, CDR2 ANQGSEA. V was pared by 3 bases and J by 3 bases, with 8 bases between. This CDR3 region has 13 residues.

The CDR3 loop is CATSSLAWGNQPQHF. CDR3 DNA sequence: TGTGCCACCAGCAGCCTCGCGTGGGGCAATCAGCCCCAGCATTTT. The V gene is TRBV15, the J gene TRBJ1-5; D not certain. The germline V and J ends were trimmed by 3 bases and 2 bases, with 11 bases remaining between them. CDR1 and CDR2 from the germline V gene are LNHNV and YYDKDF (reference sequence). The CDR3 contains 15 residues.